Sequencing of this T cell receptor (beta chain) was carried out in a study of vaccination effects on CD4 cells after COVID-19. After expansion with viral peptide pools in the ViraFEST assay, antigen-specific CD4+ T cells were sequenced. Scientists isolated CD4+ T cells after an approximately ten-day culture period ended. People in the vaccine group had not been infected with SARS-CoV-2 before, and their nucleocapsid antibodies were negative. Cultures got half-medium changes with IL-2 on days 3 and 7. Produced via immunoSEQ multiplex PCR; TCRdb's table is partial and in-frame only. The sample includes about 19,000 clones, 70% of them seen just once. The V end was cut by 1 base, the J end by 1 base, with 10 bases between. The V gene's germline CDR1 is LGHDT and CDR2 YNNKEL (reference sequence). The CDR3 has 16 amino acids. This clone was seen only a few times. Its antigen remains unidentified.

The clonotype was recovered from a human donor who received a COVID-19 vaccine. This chain connects TRBV3-1 (or the pseudogene TRBV3-2) to TRBJ2-2, with TRBD2 as a possible D gene (5 bases). The specimen was CD4+ T cells from PBMCs cultured with HCoV-229E spike peptides, collected before COVID-19 vaccination. This chain's CDR3 is CASSQGPAVNTGELFF. The CDR3 coding sequence is TGTGCCAGCAGCCAAGGGCCAGCGGTGAACACCGGGGAGCTGTTTTTT.